The clone carrying this T cell receptor (beta chain) was counted a few times. These data originate in a study of blood T cell repertoires in COVID-19. For the study at large: Samples representing acute and convalescent COVID-19 were sourced from the United States, Italy and Spain. Sample material is recorded as cDNA or gDNA derived from T cells, B-cell-depleted T cells, or PBMCs.

How the authors handled the data: Cell counts per sample came from amplifying reference gene primers. TCRdb's copy holds only in-frame clones and misses some; the assay was immunoSEQ multiplex PCR. That table is the source of V, J and clone size, and D and trimming were worked out from the DNA. The sample lists around 260,000 clones; over 80% were seen once. Germline CDR1 is SNHLY and CDR2 is FYNNEI. This CDR3 is 12 amino acids long. V was clipped by 10 bases and J by 15 bases; unmatched bases: 14. The chain has TRBV2 and TRBJ2-1; 8 bases agree with TRBD2. The clonotype originates from a woman in her thirties or forties who had recovered from COVID-19. The sequencing input was peripheral blood. The CDR3 is CATSSTGTRSFF. The CDR3 DNA is TGTGCCACCTCGTCTACCGGGACTAGATCGTTCTTC.